These 17 T cell receptor beta chains were all obtained from the same sample, sequenced in a study of graft-versus-host responses after intestinal transplantation. Produced via immunoSEQ multiplex PCR; TCRdb's table is partial and in-frame only. The sample consists of roughly 80,000 clones, roughly 90% of them appearing once. The sequencing used PBMCs, collected 98 days after intestinal transplantation. These receptor sequences come from a human patient who received an intestinal transplant, so some T cells may come from the graft donor.

Concerning this clone itself: The junction departs from germline at one end; a sequencing error may be responsible. Other nucleotide sequences from this sample produce the same CDR3. The chain uses TRBV5-4 and TRBJ2-3; 7 bases map to TRBD2. Germline lookup yields CDR1 SGHNT and CDR2 YYREEE (reference sequence). The length of the CDR3 is 14 residues. CDR3 nucleotides: TGTGCCAGCAGCTTAGGAGGGGCGGGAGATACGCAATATTTT. Protein sequence: CASSLGGAGDTQYF.

This chain uses TRBV2 with TRBJ2-1, with D perhaps assigned TRBD1 or TRBD2 (5 bases each). The CDR3 totals 13 residues. Germline-derived CDR1 and CDR2 are SNHLY and FYNNEI. V was pared by 6 bases and J by 3 bases, with 9 bases between. This chain's CDR3 is CASRGTDYNEQFF. The CDR3 region has the DNA TGTGCCAGCAGGGGGACGGACTACAATGAGCAGTTCTTC.

The chain is built from TRBV4-1 and TRBJ2-5; no clear D. The CDR3 has 16 amino acids. V lost 0 bases and J 4 bases, leaving 15 bases between the germline ends. CDR1 is MGHRA and CDR2 is YSYEKL in the germline V gene. The DNA of the CDR3 is TGCGCCAGCAGCCAAGAGGTGACGCGTCCCGGAGAGACCCAGTACTTC. This translates into CASSQEVTRPGETQYF.

V usage is TRBV6-1 and J usage is TRBJ1-5; D might be TRBD1 (6 bases). The CDR3 consists of 15 residues. Trimming took 5 bases from V and 0 from J, leaving 11 bases between them. CDR1 is MNHNS and CDR2 is SASEGT in the germline V gene. CDR3 residues: CASSSDRNSNQPQHF. For the CDR3, the DNA is TGTGCCAGCAGTTCAGACAGGAATAGCAATCAGCCCCAGCATTTT.

The chain uses TRBV6-5 and TRBJ1-6, with unresolved D. V gave up 2 bases and J gave up 10 bases, with 18 bases separating them. Germline CDR1 reads MNHEY; CDR2 reads SVGAGI. This CDR3 has 16 amino acids. The chain's CDR3 is CASSYEEGTGYSPLHF. The CDR3 DNA sequence: TGTGCCAGCAGTTACGAGGAGGGCACGGGGTACTCACCCCTCCACTTT.

The V and J genes are TRBV6-1 and TRBJ2-7; 7 positions agree with TRBD2. The CDR3 extends over 15 amino acids. The trim removed 5 bases at V and 1 base at J, leaving 8 bases unmatched. Germline assignment: CDR1 MNHNS and CDR2 SASEGT. The CDR3 is CASSSPSGKSYEQYF. The CDR3 DNA reads TGTGCCAGCAGTTCCCCTAGCGGAAAGTCCTACGAGCAGTACTTC.

The V call is TRBV28, the J call TRBJ2-7, with D unclear. This CDR3 contains 11 residues. CDR1 and CDR2 from the germline V gene are MDHEN and SYDVKM. V was pared by 2 bases and J by 3 bases, with 2 bases between. Here the CDR3 reads CASSLNYEQYF. CDR3 coding DNA: TGTGCCAGCAGTTTAAACTACGAGCAGTACTTC. The variable domain in full, with the rest retrieved from reference TRBV28 and TRBJ2-7, is DVKVTQSSRYLVKRTGEKVFLECVQDMDHENMFWYRQDPGLGLRLIYFSYDVKMKEKGDIPEGYSVSREKKERFSLILESASTNQTSMYLCASSLNYEQYFGPGTRLTVT.

The chain has TRBV11-2 and TRBJ2-3, with D maybe TRBD2 (6 bases). CDR1 is SGHAT and CDR2 is FQNNGV in the germline V gene. Trimming removed 5 bases from V and 2 bases from J, with 17 bases in between. This CDR3 comprises 16 residues. CDR3 region: CASSPHFRGFTDTQYF. Here the CDR3 DNA reads TGTGCCAGCAGCCCCCACTTTCGGGGGTTCACAGATACGCAGTATTTT.

The CDR3 DNA reads as TGTGCCAGCAGCCAGCAAGCGGGGAACTACGAGCAGTACTTC. Residues: CASSQQAGNYEQYF. The rearrangement joins TRBV5-4 to TRBJ2-7; 7 nucleotides line up with TRBD2. Germline V CDR1 and CDR2: SGHNT, YYREEE (reference sequence). After removal of 4 bases from V and 3 bases from J, the junction contained 7 bases not matched to a gene. There are 14 residues in the CDR3.

The rearrangement links TRBV4-1 to TRBJ2-7; TRBD2 matches at 9 bases. Per germline, CDR1 MGHRA and CDR2 YSYEKL. The V gene end was trimmed by 1 base and the J gene end by 3 bases; junction bases not matched to a gene: 13. The CDR3 has 18 residues. The CDR3 coding sequence is TGCGCCAGCAGCCAAGGACAGGGAAATAGCGGGAGAGACTACGAGCAGTACTTC. This translates into CASSQGQGNSGRDYEQYF.

The chain is built from TRBV4-1 and TRBJ2-2, with a weak D call TRBD2 (5 bases). The germline V gene has CDR1 MGHRA and CDR2 YSYEKL. The CDR3 covers 14 residues. Trimming left V 0 bases short and J 5 bases short, with 7 bases between. CDR3 sequence (DNA): TGCGCCAGCAGCCAAGAAACGGGGACCGGGGAGCTGTTTTTT. Translation gives CASSQETGTGELFF.

The chain is built from TRBV7-9 and TRBJ2-5; 10 bases are a match to TRBD2. J was trimmed by 2 bases and V by 5 bases; bases with no gene match: 8. Germline V gene sequence: CDR1 SEHNR, CDR2 FQNEAQ (reference sequence). The CDR3 length is 16 residues. This chain's CDR3 is CASSPYEAGGQETQYF. In DNA form, the CDR3 reads TGTGCCAGCAGCCCTTACGAAGCGGGGGGGCAAGAGACCCAGTACTTC.

The CDR3 nucleotides read TGTGCCATCAGTGGGACAGGTGGAAACACCATATATTTT. Amino acids: CAISGTGGNTIYF. The chain combines TRBV10-3 with TRBJ1-3; TRBD1 agrees at 7 bases. CDR1 is ENHRY, CDR2 SYGVKD, per germline. After removal of 4 bases from V and 3 bases from J, the junction contained 0 bases not matched to a gene. The CDR3 is 13 residues long.

The rearrangement joins TRBV4-1 to TRBJ2-7; D is unresolved. V lost 1 base and J 0 bases, leaving 10 bases between the germline ends. Germline V gives CDR1 MGHRA, CDR2 YSYEKL. This CDR3 is 15 amino acids long. CDR3 nucleotide sequence: TGCGCCAGCAGCCAAGGGTCTCCGAACTCCTACGAGCAGTACTTC. This translates into CASSQGSPNSYEQYF.

The chain joins TRBV6-4 to TRBJ2-1, with 7 bases matching TRBD2. Germline V lookup: CDR1 MRHNA, CDR2 SNTAGT. After removal of 3 bases from V and 8 bases from J, the junction contained 13 bases not matched to a gene. The CDR3 consists of 16 residues. The CDR3 reads CASSEFGGGPVYEQFF. The CDR3 nucleotides are TGTGCCAGCAGTGAGTTCGGGGGAGGGCCAGTTTATGAGCAGTTCTTC.

The CDR3 DNA follows: TGTGCCAGTCTAAAACAGGGGGCCGTCCACGAGCAGTACTTC. It encodes CASLKQGAVHEQYF. V usage is TRBV7-9 and J usage is TRBJ2-7, with 9 bases aligning to TRBD1. V gave up 9 bases and J gave up 5 bases; unmatched junction bases: 11. From germline, CDR1 is SEHNR and CDR2 FQNEAQ (reference sequence). This CDR3 region has 14 residues. Based on the CDR3 plus reference TRBV7-9 and TRBJ2-7, the full variable domain is DTGVSQNPRHKITKRGQNVTFRCDPISEHNRLYWYRQTLGQGPEFLTYFQNEAQLEKSRLLSDRFSAERPKGSFSTLEIQRTEQGDSAMYLCASLKQGAVHEQYFGPGTRLTVT.

The J gene is TRBJ2-7, the V gene TRBV7-6, with TRBD2 identical over 10 bases. This CDR3 spans 15 amino acids. Looked up from germline, CDR1 is SGHVS and CDR2 is FNYEAQ. V shed 2 bases, J shed 5 bases, and the junction held 6 bases outside the gene matches. The CDR3 spells CASSLLAGDAHEQYF. Written as DNA, the CDR3 is TGTGCCAGCAGCTTACTAGCGGGAGATGCTCACGAGCAGTACTTC.